The entry below describes one T cell receptor (beta chain). The method was immunoSEQ multiplex PCR; TCRdb's version includes in-frame clones alone and lacks a portion of them. The table lists over 200,000 clones, under 90% of them singletons. These data belong to a study of blood T cell repertoires in COVID-19. CDR1 LGHDT and CDR2 YNNKEL come from the germline V gene (reference sequence). Trimming shortened V by 3 bases and J by 8 bases, and 14 bases separated the two germline ends. CDR3 length equals 14 residues. The V call is TRBV3-1 (or the pseudogene TRBV3-2), the J call TRBJ1-5; D perhaps matches TRBD1 (6 bases). The receptor was derived from a man aged 18-30 years who had recovered from COVID-19. Source material: PBMCs or T cells enriched from blood (not recorded which). The CDR3: CASSQGGGAEPQHF. The CDR3 region has the DNA TGTGCCAGCAGCCAGGGTGGGGGCGCGGAGCCCCAGCATTTT.